This note documents a single TCR beta chain sequence. Its antigen is still unknown. The data derive from a study of Tregs in tolerant kidney transplant recipients. Overall study results and limits: Few patients were studied, so findings need validation in larger groups. No direct test of biological reproducibility was done here.

This CDR3 is 15 amino acids long. Trimming cost V 6 bases and J 2 bases; bases outside gene matches: 8. The germline CDR1 and CDR2 sequences are MNHEY and SVGAGI. Thawed PBMCs were FACS-sorted into unstimulated CD4+CD25+CD127- regulatory T cells, CD4+CD25- non-regulatory cells, CD4 and CD8 cells. TCRdb's table, derived via immunoSEQ multiplex PCR, lists solely in-frame clones and lacks some. Counted here are 200,000 to 300,000 clones, about 86% occurring once; the ten biggest clones make up less than 0.75%. The TCR comes from a human donor in good health. The material sequenced was CD4+ T cells from blood. The J gene is TRBJ2-7, the V gene TRBV6-5, with 9 bases aligning to TRBD2. The CDR3 sequence is CASSRGVAGAYEQYF. The CDR3 region has the DNA TGTGCCAGCAGCCGCGGGGTAGCGGGAGCCTACGAGCAGTACTTC.